Shown below are 4 T cell receptor beta chains from a single sample sequenced in a study of shared clonotypes between healthy human individuals. The repertoire was sequenced with immunoSEQ multiplex PCR; TCRdb's copy has only in-frame clones and lacks some. The table records over a million clones, approximately 70% of them present only once. The sequenced sample consisted of memory CD4+ T cells sorted from blood. Subset: CD45RA-negative fraction. These receptors were taken from a man between 18 and 35 years old in good health.

The chain is built from TRBV14 and TRBJ2-5; 9 bases are a match to TRBD1. Germline-derived CDR1 and CDR2 are SGHDN and FVKESK. The J segment lost 4 bases and the V segment lost 2 bases, leaving 5 bases of the junction unmatched. This CDR3 contains 15 residues. This CDR3 reads CASSQQQGAGETQYF. DNA for the CDR3: TGTGCCAGCAGCCAACAACAGGGGGCAGGAGAGACCCAGTACTTC.

The chain carries TRBV29-1 and TRBJ1-2; D is perhaps TRBD1 (5 bases). Trimming took off 2 bases at V and 0 bases at J, with 10 bases between the two ends. CDR1 SQVTM and CDR2 ANQGSEA come from the germline V gene. The CDR3 is 14 residues long. CDR3 residues: CSVETDSSNYGYTF. The CDR3 nucleotides are TGCAGCGTTGAAACAGACAGTTCTAACTATGGCTACACCTTC.

This chain connects TRBV7-2 to TRBJ1-6; D may be TRBD1 (6 bases). V gave up 5 bases and J gave up 8 bases, with 16 bases separating them. This CDR3 has 15 amino acids. The germline V gene encodes CDR1 SGHTA and CDR2 FQGNSA. In DNA form, the CDR3 reads TGTGCCAGCAGCCTGCAACAGGGCCGGGATTCACCCCTCCACTTT. This translates into CASSLQQGRDSPLHF.

This CDR3 is CASSEMGAGELFF. The DNA for the CDR3 is TGTGCCAGCAGTGAGATGGGGGCCGGGGAGCTGTTTTTT. The V gene is TRBV6-1, the J gene TRBJ2-2; D may correspond to TRBD1 or TRBD2 (5 bases each). Between the trimmed V and J ends, which lost 3 bases and 6 bases, there was a span of 8 bases. Germline lookup yields CDR1 MNHNS and CDR2 SASEGT. The length of the CDR3 is 13 residues.